This TCR beta chain was recorded in a study of human thymus T cells. Germline lookup yields CDR1 ENHRY and CDR2 SYGVKD. Trimming pared 6 bases from V and 5 bases from J, leaving 16 bases between. The CDR3 covers 14 residues. Findings and limits, study-wide: There appeared to be biased usage of V and J genes in thymic and blood repertoires. There were highly overlapping thymic repertoires among unrelated individuals, as related research reported.

On this clone itself: Its specificity is not known.

Resections from corrective heart surgery supplied the thymus tissue. Donor material was obtained from healthy Finnish infants undergoing corrective surgery for congenital heart defects. This table comes from immunoSEQ multiplex PCR, and its TCRdb copy is limited to in-frame clones, with some not included. The table has about 78,000 clones, around 96% seen once; the top ten hold 0.031%. The sequence was obtained from a boy younger than two with a congenital heart defect but otherwise immunologically healthy. This chain links TRBV10-3 with TRBJ1-2, with D possibly being TRBD1 (6 bases). The sequenced sample was thymus tissue. This CDR3 is CAIREGRGAYGYTF. CDR3 nucleotides: TGTGCCATCAGGGAAGGCAGGGGCGCTTATGGCTACACCTTC.